This paragraph reports one TCR beta chain. Its antigen remains unknown. V lost 4 bases to trimming and J lost 5 bases, with 20 bases between them. This CDR3 contains 16 residues. Germline V gene data show CDR1 as SGHVS and CDR2 as FNYEAQ. The method was immunoSEQ multiplex PCR; TCRdb's version includes in-frame clones alone and lacks a portion of them. The sample shows 350,000 or so clones, approximately 90% of them seen only once. This specimen belongs to a study of cytomegalovirus exposure and HLA in healthy donors. Regarding the study as a whole: The study found most TCR sequences rare, yet found some public TCRs in many donors. According to a subsequent analysis, TCR clusters identified in the first cohort showed a tendency to co-occur across the 100 to 150 validation repertoires.

The receptor was derived from a woman aged 18-30 years in good health and CMV-seronegative. This sequence joins TRBV7-6 and TRBJ1-1, with TRBD1 as a possible D gene (6 bases). The material sequenced was PBMCs. The CDR3 loop is CASSSYPGRGGTEAFF. DNA of the CDR3: TGTGCCAGCAGCTCCTACCCCGGCAGGGGAGGGACTGAAGCTTTCTTT.